The 16 T cell receptor beta chains presented below share a single source sample, sequenced in a study of cytomegalovirus exposure and HLA in healthy donors. Primers for the PCR totalled 60 Vbeta and 13 Jbeta. TCRdb keeps only in-frame clones here, not all; method: immunoSEQ multiplex PCR. The sample records about 100,000 clones, about 70% being singletons. Sequenced material: PBMCs. These receptors were obtained from a woman aged 70-85 years in good health and CMV-seropositive.

V gene TRBV13 combines with J gene TRBJ2-3; the D gene is possibly TRBD2 (5 bases). The CDR3 is 15 residues long. The germline V gene encodes CDR1 PRHDT and CDR2 FYEKMQ (reference sequence). V lost 6 bases and J lost 0, with 13 bases in between. CDR3: CASSPAGESTDTQYF. The CDR3 coding sequence is TGTGCCAGCAGTCCCGCCGGGGAAAGCACAGATACGCAGTATTTT.

The chain joins TRBV27 to TRBJ2-1, with 7 bases matching TRBD2. J lost 4 bases, V lost 7 bases, and 7 bases had no gene match. The CDR3 spans 14 residues. Germline-derived CDR1 and CDR2 are MNHEY and SMNVEV (reference sequence). This CDR3 reads CASIKAGRYNEQFF. In DNA, the CDR3 is TGTGCCAGCATAAAAGCGGGACGGTACAATGAGCAGTTCTTC.

The genes are TRBV5-5 and TRBJ2-2; 10 bases agree with TRBD2. Trimming at V came to 0 bases and at J to 5 bases, leaving 4 bases not matched to a gene. Germline V CDR1 and CDR2: SGHKS, YYEKEE (reference sequence). This CDR3 has 16 amino acids. In DNA form, the CDR3 reads TGTGCCAGCAGCTTGGTTGCTAGCGGGAGAACCGGGGAGCTGTTTTTT. Its protein is CASSLVASGRTGELFF.

V gene TRBV4-2 combines with J gene TRBJ2-1, with D unclear. CDR1 and CDR2 from the germline V gene are LGHNA and YNFKEQ. The CDR3 sequence is 16 residues long. Trimming removed 1 base at V and 2 bases at J, with 12 bases between. CDR3 nucleotide sequence: TGTGCCAGCAGCCAAGGCGGTGACTCACCCTACAATGAGCAGTTCTTC. Protein product: CASSQGGDSPYNEQFF.

This clone was recorded only once. The rearrangement joins TRBV18 to TRBJ1-1; D is undetermined. Germline CDR1 and CDR2: KGHSH and LQKENI. The CDR3 loop spans 13 amino acids. V gave up 6 bases and J gave up 1 base, with 9 bases separating them. The chain's CDR3 is CASSTPGNTEAFF. Written as DNA, the CDR3 is TGTGCCAGCTCCACGCCAGGGAACACTGAAGCTTTCTTT.

This clone has a handful of counts. The CDR3, as DNA: TGTGCCAGCTCACCAGACAGGCGCTATGGCTACACCTTC. Protein sequence: CASSPDRRYGYTF. The rearrangement uses TRBV18 and TRBJ1-2, with D tentatively TRBD1 (6 bases). The V end was cut by 2 bases, the J end by 4 bases, with 8 bases between. Germline CDR1 and CDR2: KGHSH and LQKENI. This CDR3 contains 13 residues.

The J gene is TRBJ2-2, the V gene TRBV2; perhaps TRBD1 as D (5 bases). CDR3 length equals 13 residues. The V and J ends lost 4 bases and 6 bases respectively, with 9 bases between them. From germline, CDR1 is SNHLY and CDR2 FYNNEI. The CDR3, as DNA: TGTGCCAGCAGTGCAGGGTTCCCCGGGGAGCTGTTTTTT. As protein: CASSAGFPGELFF.

The chain uses TRBV7-7 and TRBJ1-3, with D maybe TRBD1 (5 bases). The length of the CDR3 is 14 residues. Germline V gene data show CDR1 as SSHAT and CDR2 as FNYEAQ (reference sequence). DNA for the CDR3: TGTGCTACCGCAGAGGCAGGGTCTGGAAACACCATATATTTT. It encodes CATAEAGSGNTIYF. The entire variable domain, with the rest obtained from reference TRBV7-7 and TRBJ1-3, is as follows: GAGVSQSPRYKVTKRGQDVTLRCDPISSHATLYWYQQALGQGPEFLTYFNYEAQPDKSGLPSDRFSAERPEGSISTLTIQRTEQRDSAMYRCATAEAGSGNTIYFGEGSWLTVV.

The chain employs TRBV19 and TRBJ2-7; 10 bases align to TRBD1. Germline V lookup: CDR1 LNHDA, CDR2 SQIVND (reference sequence). The CDR3 totals 16 residues. The V and J ends lost 7 bases and 4 bases, in that order; junction bases with no gene match: 13. CDR3 nucleotide sequence: TGTGCCAGTACCCATACCGGGACAGGGGACTCTTACGAGCAGTACTTC. It codes for CASTHTGTGDSYEQYF.

V is TRBV7-8 and J is TRBJ2-7; tentatively, D is TRBD2 (6 bases). CDR1 SGHVS and CDR2 FQNEAQ come from the germline V gene. Between the trimmed V and J ends, which lost 4 bases and 1 base, there was a span of 14 bases. The CDR3 is 15 residues long. The CDR3 sequence is CASSYPGVLSYEQYF. CDR3 coding DNA: TGTGCCAGCAGCTACCCGGGGGTACTGTCCTACGAGCAGTACTTC.

The gene calls are TRBV9 and TRBJ2-5; D perhaps matches TRBD2 (5 bases). This CDR3 region has 14 residues. The V end lost 3 bases, the J end lost 5 bases, and 14 bases lay between the germline ends. Germline V gene lookup returns CDR1 SGDLS and CDR2 YYNGEE. The CDR3 protein is CASSGILGGETQYF. CDR3 coding DNA: TGTGCCAGCAGCGGAATACTAGGCGGCGAGACCCAGTACTTC.

DNA for the CDR3: TGTGCCAGTATTGTGGACAGTAGGTTGTACAATCAGCCCCAGCATTTT. It encodes CASIVDSRLYNQPQHF. This chain links TRBV19 with TRBJ1-5, with a tentative D call TRBD1 (6 bases). This CDR3 has 16 amino acids. Trimming removed 7 bases from V and 3 bases from J, with 19 bases in between. Looked up from germline, CDR1 is LNHDA and CDR2 is SQIVND (reference sequence).

DNA of the CDR3: TGTGCCAGCAGACTCGGGACAGGGCGAGTGGGCTATGGCTACACCTTC. It codes for CASRLGTGRVGYGYTF. The chain carries TRBV28 and TRBJ1-2, with 9 bases matching TRBD1. The CDR3 spans 16 residues. V shed 6 bases and J 4 bases; nucleotides not matched to a gene: 12. Germline CDR1 reads MDHEN; CDR2 reads SYDVKM.

The chain recombines TRBV5-4 with TRBJ2-7; D is unresolved. In germline, CDR1 is SGHNT, CDR2 YYREEE (reference sequence). The CDR3 extends over 12 amino acids. V dropped 1 base and J dropped 7 bases, with 9 bases sitting between them. CDR3: CASSLSEKEQYF. In DNA, the CDR3 is TGTGCCAGCAGCTTGTCTGAGAAGGAGCAGTACTTC. Full variable domain (missing parts from reference TRBV5-4 and TRBJ2-7): ETGVTQSPTHLIKTRGQQVTLRCSSQSGHNTVSWYQQALGQGPQFIFQYYREEENGRGNFPPRFSGLQFPNYSSELNVNALELDDSALYLCASSLSEKEQYFGPGTRLTVT.

V and J are TRBV5-4 and TRBJ2-5; D may be TRBD1 (5 bases). This CDR3 contains 15 residues. Per germline, CDR1 SGHNT and CDR2 YYREEE (reference sequence). Deletions cut 0 bases from V and 0 bases from J, with 9 bases between. This CDR3 is CASSLARANQETQYF. The CDR3 bases are TGTGCCAGCAGCTTGGCCAGGGCCAACCAAGAGACCCAGTACTTC.

This clone was found a few times. V usage is TRBV2 and J usage is TRBJ2-7; weak D call: TRBD2 (5 bases). V gave up 4 bases and J gave up 7 bases, with 17 bases separating them. Germline CDR1 reads SNHLY; CDR2 reads FYNNEI. The CDR3 contains 14 residues. CDR3 nucleotide sequence: TGTGCCAGCAGTGCCGCAGGACCCTCGGGGGAGCAGTACTTC. Translating gives CASSAAGPSGEQYF.